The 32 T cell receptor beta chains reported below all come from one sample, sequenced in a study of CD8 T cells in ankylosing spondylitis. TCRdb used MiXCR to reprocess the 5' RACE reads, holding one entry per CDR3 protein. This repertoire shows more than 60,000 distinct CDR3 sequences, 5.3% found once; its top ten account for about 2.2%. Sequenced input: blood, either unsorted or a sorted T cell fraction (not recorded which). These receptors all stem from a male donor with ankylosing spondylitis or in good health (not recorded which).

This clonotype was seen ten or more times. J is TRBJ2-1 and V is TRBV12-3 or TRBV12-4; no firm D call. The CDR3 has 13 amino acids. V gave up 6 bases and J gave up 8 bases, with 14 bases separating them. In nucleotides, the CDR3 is TGTGCCAGCAGCCTTCTCCAAGGCGATGAGCAGTTCTTC. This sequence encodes CASSLLQGDEQFF.

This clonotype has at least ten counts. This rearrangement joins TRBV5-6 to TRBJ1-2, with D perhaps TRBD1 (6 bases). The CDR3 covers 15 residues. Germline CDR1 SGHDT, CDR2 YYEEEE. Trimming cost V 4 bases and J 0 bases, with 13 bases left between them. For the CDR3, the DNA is TGTGCCAGCAGCCAAACAGGGAGGGCTAACTATGGCTACACCTTC. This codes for CASSQTGRANYGYTF. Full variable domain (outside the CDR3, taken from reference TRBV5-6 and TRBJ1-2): DAGVTQSPTHLIKTRGQQVTLRCSPKSGHDTVSWYQQALGQGPQFIFQYYEEEERQRGNFPDRFSGHQFPNYSSELNVNALLLGDSALYLCASSQTGRANYGYTFGSGTRLTVV.

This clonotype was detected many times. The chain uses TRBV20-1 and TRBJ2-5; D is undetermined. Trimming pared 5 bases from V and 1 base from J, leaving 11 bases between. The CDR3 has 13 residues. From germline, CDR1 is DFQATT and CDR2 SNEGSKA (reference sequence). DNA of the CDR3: TGCAGTGCTCCCCGATCACTCCAAGAGACCCAGTACTTC. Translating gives CSAPRSLQETQYF.

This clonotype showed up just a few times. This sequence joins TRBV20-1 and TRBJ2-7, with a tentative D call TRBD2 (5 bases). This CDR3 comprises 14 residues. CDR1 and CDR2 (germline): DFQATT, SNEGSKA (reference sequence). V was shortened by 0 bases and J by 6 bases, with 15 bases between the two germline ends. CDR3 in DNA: TGCAGTGCTAGAGATCGGCTAGCTCGGGGCGAGCAGTACTTC. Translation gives CSARDRLARGEQYF.

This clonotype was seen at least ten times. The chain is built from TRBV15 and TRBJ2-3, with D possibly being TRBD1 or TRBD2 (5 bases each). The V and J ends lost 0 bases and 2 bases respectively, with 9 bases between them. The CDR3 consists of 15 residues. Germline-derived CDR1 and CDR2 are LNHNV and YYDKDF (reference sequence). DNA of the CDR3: TGTGCCACCAGCAGAGAGGGACGGTTCACAGATACGCAGTATTTT. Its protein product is CATSREGRFTDTQYF.

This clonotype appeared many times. CDR3 nucleotides: TGCGCCAGCAGTCAAGAGGGGGGCACTGAAGCTTTCTTT. It yields the protein CASSQEGGTEAFF. This rearrangement joins TRBV23-1 to TRBJ1-1, with TRBD1 as a possible D gene (6 bases). TRBV23-1 is filed as an ORF, its function uncertain. V lost 2 bases and J 4 bases, leaving 8 bases between the germline ends. The CDR3 is 13 amino acids.

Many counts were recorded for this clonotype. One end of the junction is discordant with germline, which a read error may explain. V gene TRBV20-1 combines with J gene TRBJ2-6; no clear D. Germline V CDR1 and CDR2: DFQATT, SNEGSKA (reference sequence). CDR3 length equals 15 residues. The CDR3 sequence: CCARDYTAGANVLTF. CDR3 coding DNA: TGCTGTGCTAGAGATTACACAGCTGGGGCCAACGTCCTGACTTTC.

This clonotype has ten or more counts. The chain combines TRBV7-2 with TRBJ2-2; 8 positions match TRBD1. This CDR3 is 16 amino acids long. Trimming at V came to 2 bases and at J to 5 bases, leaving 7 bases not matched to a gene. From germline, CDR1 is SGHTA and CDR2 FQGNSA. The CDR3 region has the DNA TGTGCCAGCAGCTTATTAACAGGGGGAGGAACCGGGGAGCTGTTTTTT. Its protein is CASSLLTGGGTGELFF. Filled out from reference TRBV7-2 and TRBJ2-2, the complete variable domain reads GAGVSQSPSNKVTEKGKDVELRCDPISGHTALYWYRQSLGQGLEFLIYFQGNSAPDKSGLPSDRFSAERTGGSVSTLTIQRTQQEDSAVYLCASSLLTGGGTGELFFGEGSRLTVL.

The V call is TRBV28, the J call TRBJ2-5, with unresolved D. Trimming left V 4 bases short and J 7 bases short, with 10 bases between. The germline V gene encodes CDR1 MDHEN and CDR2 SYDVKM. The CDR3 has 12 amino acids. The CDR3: CASSSSAGTQYF. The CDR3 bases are TGTGCCAGCAGTTCCTCCGCCGGGACCCAGTACTTC.

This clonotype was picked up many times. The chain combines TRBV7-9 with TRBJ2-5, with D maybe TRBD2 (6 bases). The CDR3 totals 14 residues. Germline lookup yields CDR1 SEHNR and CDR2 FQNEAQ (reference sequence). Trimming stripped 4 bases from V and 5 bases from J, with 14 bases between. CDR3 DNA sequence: TGTGCCAGCAGCTCCGAGGAGGGGCTGGAGACCCAGTACTTC. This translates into CASSSEEGLETQYF.

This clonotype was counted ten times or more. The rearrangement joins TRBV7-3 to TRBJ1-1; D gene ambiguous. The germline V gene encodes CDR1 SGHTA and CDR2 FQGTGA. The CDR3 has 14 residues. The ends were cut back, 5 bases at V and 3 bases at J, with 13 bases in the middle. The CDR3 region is CASSRTHGDTEAFF. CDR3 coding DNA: TGTGCCAGCAGCCGAACCCACGGGGACACTGAAGCTTTCTTT. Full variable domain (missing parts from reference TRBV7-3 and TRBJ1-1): GAGVSQTPSNKVTEKGKYVELRCDPISGHTALYWYRQSLGQGPEFLIYFQGTGAADDSGLPNDRFFAVRPEGSVSTLKIQRTERGDSAVYLCASSRTHGDTEAFFGQGTRLTVV.

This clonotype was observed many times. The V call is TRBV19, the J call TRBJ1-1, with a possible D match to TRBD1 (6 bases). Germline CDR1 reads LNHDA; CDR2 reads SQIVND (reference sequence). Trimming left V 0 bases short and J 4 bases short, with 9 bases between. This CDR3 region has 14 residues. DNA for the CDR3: TGTGCCAGTAGTATAGAGGGGGCCTCCACTGAAGCTTTCTTT. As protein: CASSIEGASTEAFF.

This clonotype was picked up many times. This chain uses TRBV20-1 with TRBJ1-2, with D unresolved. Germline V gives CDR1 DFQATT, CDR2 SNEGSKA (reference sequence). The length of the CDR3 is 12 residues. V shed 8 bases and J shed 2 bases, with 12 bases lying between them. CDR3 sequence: CSYRRDNYGYTF. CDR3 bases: TGCAGTTATCGCCGAGACAACTATGGCTACACCTTC.

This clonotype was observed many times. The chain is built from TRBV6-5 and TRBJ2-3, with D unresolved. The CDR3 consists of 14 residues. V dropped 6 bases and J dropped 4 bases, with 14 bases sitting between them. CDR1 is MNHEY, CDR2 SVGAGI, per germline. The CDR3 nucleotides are TGTGCCAGCAGCCCCCAGATACCGGCAGATACGCAGTATTTT. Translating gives CASSPQIPADTQYF.

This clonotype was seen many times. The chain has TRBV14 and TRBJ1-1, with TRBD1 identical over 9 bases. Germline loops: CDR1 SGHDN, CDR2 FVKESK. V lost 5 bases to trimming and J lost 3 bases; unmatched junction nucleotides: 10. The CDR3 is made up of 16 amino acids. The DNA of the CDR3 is TGTGCCAGCAGCAATCCAGGACAGGGGAGCTACACTGAAGCTTTCTTT. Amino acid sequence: CASSNPGQGSYTEAFF. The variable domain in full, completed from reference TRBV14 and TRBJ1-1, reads EAGVTQFPSHSVIEKGQTVTLRCDPISGHDNLYWYRRVMGKEIKFLLHFVKESKQDESGMPNNRFLAERTGGTYSTLKVQPAELEDSGVYFCASSNPGQGSYTEAFFGQGTRLTVV.

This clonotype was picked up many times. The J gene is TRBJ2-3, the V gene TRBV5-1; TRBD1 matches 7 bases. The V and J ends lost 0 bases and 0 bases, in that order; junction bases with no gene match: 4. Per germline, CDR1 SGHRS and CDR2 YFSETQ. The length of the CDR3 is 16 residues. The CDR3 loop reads CASSLGGGFSTDTQYF. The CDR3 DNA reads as TGCGCCAGCAGCTTGGGAGGGGGCTTCAGCACAGATACGCAGTATTTT. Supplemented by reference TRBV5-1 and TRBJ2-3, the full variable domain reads KAGVTQTPRYLIKTRGQQVTLSCSPISGHRSVSWYQQTPGQGLQFLFEYFSETQRNKGNFPGRFSGRQFSNSRSEMNVSTLELGDSALYLCASSLGGGFSTDTQYFGPGTRLTVL.

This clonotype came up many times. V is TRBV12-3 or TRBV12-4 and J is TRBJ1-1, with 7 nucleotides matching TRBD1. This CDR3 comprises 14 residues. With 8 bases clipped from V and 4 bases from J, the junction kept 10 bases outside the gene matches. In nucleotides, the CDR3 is TGTGCCAGCCAGGGACAGCCCCGGGGCACTGAAGCTTTCTTT. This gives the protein CASQGQPRGTEAFF.

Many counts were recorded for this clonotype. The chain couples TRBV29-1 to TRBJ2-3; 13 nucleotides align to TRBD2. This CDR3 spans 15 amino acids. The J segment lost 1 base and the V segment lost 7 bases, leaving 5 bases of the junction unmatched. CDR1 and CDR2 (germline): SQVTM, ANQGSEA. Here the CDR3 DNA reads TGCAGCGCCAGCGGACTAGCGGGGGGCACAGATACGCAGTATTTT. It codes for CSASGLAGGTDTQYF.

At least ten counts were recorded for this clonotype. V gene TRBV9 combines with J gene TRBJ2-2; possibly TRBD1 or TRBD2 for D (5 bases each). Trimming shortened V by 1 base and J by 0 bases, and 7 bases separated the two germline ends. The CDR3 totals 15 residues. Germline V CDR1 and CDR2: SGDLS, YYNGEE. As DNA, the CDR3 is TGTGCCAGCAGCGTATTGGGGGCGAACACCGGGGAGCTGTTTTTT. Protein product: CASSVLGANTGELFF.

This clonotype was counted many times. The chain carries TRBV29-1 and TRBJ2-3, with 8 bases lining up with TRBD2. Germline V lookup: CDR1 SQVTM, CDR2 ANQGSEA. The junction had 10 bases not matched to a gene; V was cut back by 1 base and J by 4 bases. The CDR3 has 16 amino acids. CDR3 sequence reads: CSVEGPPGGQADTQYF. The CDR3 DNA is TGCAGCGTTGAAGGCCCCCCGGGGGGGCAGGCAGATACGCAGTATTTT.

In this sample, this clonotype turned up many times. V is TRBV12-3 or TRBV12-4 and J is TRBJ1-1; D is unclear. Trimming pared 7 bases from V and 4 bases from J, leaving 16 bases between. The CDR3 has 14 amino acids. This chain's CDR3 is CASITGAAGTEAFF. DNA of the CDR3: TGTGCCAGCATTACCGGAGCCGCAGGCACTGAAGCTTTCTTT.

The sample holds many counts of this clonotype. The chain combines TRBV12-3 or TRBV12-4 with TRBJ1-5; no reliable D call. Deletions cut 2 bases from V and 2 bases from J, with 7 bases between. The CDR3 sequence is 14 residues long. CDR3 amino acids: CASSLRGGNQPQHF. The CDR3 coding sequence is TGTGCCAGCAGTTTACGAGGAGGCAATCAGCCCCAGCATTTT.

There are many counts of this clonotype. For the CDR3, the DNA is TGTGCCAGCAGTTTACGTTCCGGGGGTGAAAAACTGTTTTTT. Translation: CASSLRSGGEKLFF. The V call is TRBV12-3 or TRBV12-4, the J call TRBJ1-4, with a weak D call TRBD1 (5 bases). Trimming left V 2 bases short and J 7 bases short, with 11 bases between. CDR3 length: 14 amino acids.

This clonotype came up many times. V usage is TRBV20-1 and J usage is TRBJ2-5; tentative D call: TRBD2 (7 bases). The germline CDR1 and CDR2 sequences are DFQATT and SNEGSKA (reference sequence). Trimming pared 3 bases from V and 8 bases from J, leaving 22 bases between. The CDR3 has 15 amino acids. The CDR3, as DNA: TGCAGTGCTAGCAGGGGATCTGGCTCGGGGGGAACCCAGTACTTC. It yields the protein CSASRGSGSGGTQYF.

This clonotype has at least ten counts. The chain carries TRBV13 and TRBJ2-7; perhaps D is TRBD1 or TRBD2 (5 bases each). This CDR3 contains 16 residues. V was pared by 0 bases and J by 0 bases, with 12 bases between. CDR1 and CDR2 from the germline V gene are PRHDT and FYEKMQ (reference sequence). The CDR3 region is CASSLGLEDISYEQYF. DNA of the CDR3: TGTGCCAGCAGCTTAGGCCTGGAGGACATCTCCTACGAGCAGTACTTC. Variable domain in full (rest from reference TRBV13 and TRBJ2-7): AAGVIQSPRHLIKEKRETATLKCYPIPRHDTVYWYQQGPGQDPQFLISFYEKMQSDKGSIPDRFSAQQFSDYHSELNMSSLELGDSALYFCASSLGLEDISYEQYFGPGTRLTVT.

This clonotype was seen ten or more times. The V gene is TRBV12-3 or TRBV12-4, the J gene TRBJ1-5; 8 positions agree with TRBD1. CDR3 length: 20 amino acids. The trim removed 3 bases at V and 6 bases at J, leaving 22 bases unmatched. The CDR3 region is CASSFRPGQALPRGSQPQHF. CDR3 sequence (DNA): TGTGCCAGCAGTTTCCGTCCGGGACAGGCGTTACCCCGAGGGTCTCAGCCCCAGCATTTT.

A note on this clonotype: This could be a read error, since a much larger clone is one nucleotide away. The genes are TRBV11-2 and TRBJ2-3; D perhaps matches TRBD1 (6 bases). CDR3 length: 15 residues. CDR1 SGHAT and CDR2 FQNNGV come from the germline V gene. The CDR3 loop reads CVSSLVQGFTDTQYF. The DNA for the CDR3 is TGTGTCAGCAGCTTAGTACAGGGCTTCACAGATACGCAGTATTTT.

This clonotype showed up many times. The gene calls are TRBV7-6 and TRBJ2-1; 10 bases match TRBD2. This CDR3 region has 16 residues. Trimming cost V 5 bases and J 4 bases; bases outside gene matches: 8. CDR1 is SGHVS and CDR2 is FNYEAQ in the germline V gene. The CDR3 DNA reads TGTGCCAGCAGCCCCCTAGCGGGGGTATCTTACAATGAGCAGTTCTTC. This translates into CASSPLAGVSYNEQFF.

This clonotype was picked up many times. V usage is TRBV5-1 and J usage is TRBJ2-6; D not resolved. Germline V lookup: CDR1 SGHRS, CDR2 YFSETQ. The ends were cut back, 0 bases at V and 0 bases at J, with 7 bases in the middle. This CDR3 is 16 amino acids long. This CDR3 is CASSLADNSGANVLTF. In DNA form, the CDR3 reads TGCGCCAGCAGCTTGGCCGACAACTCTGGGGCCAACGTCCTGACTTTC.

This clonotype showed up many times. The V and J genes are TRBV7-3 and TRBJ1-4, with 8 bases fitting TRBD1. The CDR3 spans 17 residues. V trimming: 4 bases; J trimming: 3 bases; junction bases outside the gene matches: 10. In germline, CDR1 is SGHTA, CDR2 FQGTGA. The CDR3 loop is CASSSRDRIVANEKLFF. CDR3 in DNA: TGTGCCAGCAGCTCCCGGGACAGGATCGTCGCTAATGAAAAACTGTTTTTT.

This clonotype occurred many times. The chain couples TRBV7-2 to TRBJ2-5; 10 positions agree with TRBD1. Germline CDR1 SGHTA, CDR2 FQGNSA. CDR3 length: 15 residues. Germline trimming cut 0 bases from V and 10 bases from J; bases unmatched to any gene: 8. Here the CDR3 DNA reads TGTGCCAGCAGCTTAGCGGGGACAGGGGCACAGCTCCAGTACTTC. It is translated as CASSLAGTGAQLQYF.

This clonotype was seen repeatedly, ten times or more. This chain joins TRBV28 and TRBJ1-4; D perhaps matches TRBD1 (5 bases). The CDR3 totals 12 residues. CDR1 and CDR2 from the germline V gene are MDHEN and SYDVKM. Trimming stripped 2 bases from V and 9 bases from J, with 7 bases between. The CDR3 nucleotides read TGTGCCAGCAGTTTAGAGGGACAAAAACTGTTTTTT. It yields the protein CASSLEGQKLFF.